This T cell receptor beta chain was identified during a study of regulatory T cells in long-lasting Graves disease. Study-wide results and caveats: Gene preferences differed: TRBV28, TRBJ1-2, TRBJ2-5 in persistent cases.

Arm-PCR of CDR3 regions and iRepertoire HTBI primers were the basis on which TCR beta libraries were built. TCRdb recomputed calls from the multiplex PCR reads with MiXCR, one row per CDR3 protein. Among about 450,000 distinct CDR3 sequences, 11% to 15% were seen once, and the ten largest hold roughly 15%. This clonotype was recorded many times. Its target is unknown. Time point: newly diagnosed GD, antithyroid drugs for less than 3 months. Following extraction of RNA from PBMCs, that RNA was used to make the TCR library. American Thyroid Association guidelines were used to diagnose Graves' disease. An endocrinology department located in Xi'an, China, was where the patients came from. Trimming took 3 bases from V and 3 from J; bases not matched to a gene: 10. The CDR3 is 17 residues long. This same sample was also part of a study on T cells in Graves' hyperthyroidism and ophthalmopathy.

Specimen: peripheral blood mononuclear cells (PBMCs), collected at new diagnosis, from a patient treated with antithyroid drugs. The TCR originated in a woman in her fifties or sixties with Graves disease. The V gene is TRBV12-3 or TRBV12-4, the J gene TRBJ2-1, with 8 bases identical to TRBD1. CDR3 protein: CASSLWAGQALYNEQFF. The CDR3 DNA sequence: TGTGCCAGCAGTTTGTGGGCGGGACAGGCTCTCTACAATGAGCAGTTCTTC.